This TCR beta chain was identified during a study of shared clonotypes between healthy human individuals. Germline CDR1 and CDR2: SQVTM and ANQGSEA. Deletions cut 1 base from V and 0 bases from J, with 16 bases between. This CDR3 has 17 residues. TCRdb's copy holds only in-frame clones and misses some; the assay was immunoSEQ multiplex PCR. Among under 1 million clones listed, 90% to 98% were seen once. Terminally differentiated effector memory CD45RA+ cells were excluded by CCR7 positive selection of CD45RO-negative cells. Sequencing used naive CD8+ T cells sorted from blood. This chain links TRBV29-1 with TRBJ2-1; D is ambiguous. This receptor was obtained from a man aged 25 to 40 in good health. CDR3 bases: TGCAGCGTTGAAGGCCTCACCAAGGGATACTCCTACAATGAGCAGTTCTTC. Translated: CSVEGLTKGYSYNEQFF.